These 31 T cell receptor beta chains share one sample of origin, sequenced in a study of blood T cells in healthy people across ages. For the second PCR, which ran for about 6 to 11 cycles, a sample-barcoded 5' primer and a J-beta primer mix were used. TCRdb redid the calling of the 5' RACE reads with MiXCR, one entry per CDR3 protein. The sample lists approximately 800,000 distinct CDR3 sequences, around two thirds occurring once. Material for sequencing was blood. These receptors came from a man under 40 in good health.

With respect to this clonotype: A junction end diverges from the germline sequence, so it may reflect a read error. The V call is TRBV28, the J call TRBJ2-4; D is possibly TRBD1 or TRBD2 (5 bases each). Judging by the DNA end, TRBJ2-7 fits better; the J call may be wrong. The CDR3 loop spans 15 amino acids. Germline CDR1 MDHEN, CDR2 SYDVKM. The CDR3 nucleotides are TGTGTCAGCAGTTCGCCGGGGACCCTGGTTAACGAGCAGTACTTC. Its translation: CVSSSPGTLVNEQYF.

This clonotype was observed a handful of times. CDR3 sequence: CSGSAGTGAWEQYF. The DNA of the CDR3 is TGCAGTGGATCGGCTGGGACAGGGGCTTGGGAGCAGTACTTC. The chain carries TRBV20-1 and TRBJ2-7; 10 bases line up with TRBD1. This CDR3 spans 14 amino acids. J was trimmed by 7 bases and V by 7 bases; bases with no gene match: 13. From germline, CDR1 is DFQATT and CDR2 SNEGSKA (reference sequence).

In this sample, this clonotype turned up a few times. The chain employs TRBV27 and TRBJ2-2; D is possibly TRBD1 (6 bases). The CDR3 totals 12 residues. Trimming stripped 6 bases from V and 7 bases from J, with 9 bases between. Per the germline V gene, CDR1 is MNHEY and CDR2 is SMNVEV (reference sequence). The CDR3 reads CASSWGHGELFF. The CDR3 DNA follows: TGTGCCAGCAGCTGGGGGCACGGGGAGCTGTTTTTT.

The gene calls are TRBV3-1 and TRBJ2-1; tentatively, D is TRBD1 or TRBD2 (5 bases each). Looked up from germline, CDR1 is LGHDT and CDR2 is YNNKEL (reference sequence). The V and J ends lost 0 bases and 8 bases respectively, with 11 bases between them. The CDR3 is 14 amino acids. The CDR3, as DNA: TGTGCCAGCAGCCAAGAAATGAGGGGCCATGAGCAGTTCTTC. It translates to CASSQEMRGHEQFF.

This clonotype was found a few times. The V call is TRBV15, the J call TRBJ2-5, with 7 nucleotides matching TRBD1. Unmatched junction bases numbered 7, after V lost 5 bases and J lost 10 bases. The CDR3 totals 12 residues. In germline, CDR1 is LNHNV, CDR2 YYDKDF (reference sequence). The CDR3 here is CATSLIGQDQYF. CDR3 in DNA: TGTGCCACCAGCCTCATAGGACAGGACCAGTACTTC.

The rearrangement uses TRBV28 and TRBJ2-5; D is possibly TRBD2 (6 bases). The CDR3 contains 12 residues. Germline CDR1 is MDHEN and CDR2 is SYDVKM. V lost 7 bases, J lost 7 bases, and 13 bases lay in between. CDR3 residues: CASITIGGTQYF. The CDR3 nucleotides are TGTGCCAGCATCACGATCGGGGGGACCCAGTACTTC. Complete variable domain (other parts from reference TRBV28 and TRBJ2-5): DVKVTQSSRYLVKRTGEKVFLECVQDMDHENMFWYRQDPGLGLRLIYFSYDVKMKEKGDIPEGYSVSREKKERFSLILESASTNQTSMYLCASITIGGTQYFGPGTRLLVL.

This chain uses TRBV10-3 with TRBJ2-3, with D possibly matching TRBD1 (6 bases). V was cut by 5 bases and J by 6 bases, with 6 bases left in between. The CDR3 runs 11 residues. Per germline, CDR1 ENHRY and CDR2 SYGVKD. The CDR3 sequence: CAISTGDTQYF. Here the CDR3 DNA reads TGTGCCATCAGTACAGGGGATACGCAGTATTTT.

The sample holds one count of this clonotype. The chain links TRBV25-1 to TRBJ1-6, with TRBD1 matching 7 bases. V was clipped by 4 bases and J by 7 bases; unmatched bases: 10. Germline V gene lookup returns CDR1 MGHDK and CDR2 SYGVNS. The CDR3 runs to 16 residues. CDR3 sequence (DNA): TGTGCCAGCAGTGGAGACCGCCGGGACAGCAATTCACCCCTCCACTTT. As protein: CASSGDRRDSNSPLHF. Full variable domain (remainder filled in from reference TRBV25-1 and TRBJ1-6): EADIYQTPRYLVIGTGKKITLECSQTMGHDKMYWYQQDPGMELHLIHYSYGVNSTEKGDLSSESTVSRIRTEHFPLTLESARPSHTSQYLCASSGDRRDSNSPLHFGNGTRLTVT.

A word on this clonotype: The junction does not match germline at one end; this may be a read error. The chain links TRBV5-1 to TRBJ2-4, with D possibly matching TRBD1 (6 bases). Judging by the DNA end, TRBJ2-7 fits better; the J call may be wrong. The CDR3 contains 13 residues. CDR1 is SGHRS and CDR2 is YFSETQ in the germline V gene. CDR3 loop: CAGSTGPIYEQYF. CDR3 sequence (DNA): TGCGCCGGCAGCACAGGGCCTATCTACGAGCAGTACTTC.

This clonotype was recorded a few times. V usage is TRBV12-3 or TRBV12-4 and J usage is TRBJ2-4; D might be TRBD1 or TRBD2, each matching 5 bases. The assigned J gene may be wrong: the sequence end matches TRBJ2-7 better. The CDR3 consists of 14 residues. The CDR3 DNA reads TGTGCCAGCAGCCTTAACGGGGCGGGCAACGAGCAGTACTTC. This codes for CASSLNGAGNEQYF.

Concerning this clonotype itself: This clone may be a read error of a much larger clone one base away. The chain combines TRBV4-3 with TRBJ2-6; TRBD2 is a possible D gene (6 bases). This CDR3 is built from 14 residues. CDR1 and CDR2 (germline): LGHNA, YSLEER. CDR3 in amino acids: CASSSWSGVNVLTF. The CDR3 nucleotides are TGCGCCAGCAGCTCCTGGTCGGGGGTCAACGTCCTGACTTTC.

This clonotype occurred a few times. The gene calls are TRBV4-2 and TRBJ2-3, with 7 bases aligning to TRBD2. V shed 0 bases, J shed 4 bases, and the junction held 7 bases outside the gene matches. The CDR3 has 16 amino acids. The germline V gene encodes CDR1 LGHNA and CDR2 YNFKEQ. In nucleotides, the CDR3 is TGTGCCAGCAGCCAAGATCGGGGGGTGATCGCAGATACGCAGTATTTT. Translating gives CASSQDRGVIADTQYF.

This chain joins TRBV2 and TRBJ1-1; no reliable D call. Trimming stripped 7 bases from V and 6 bases from J, with 9 bases between. Germline V CDR1 and CDR2: SNHLY, FYNNEI. This CDR3 has 11 amino acids. The CDR3 spells CASKGIPEAFF. For the CDR3, the DNA is TGTGCCAGCAAAGGGATCCCTGAAGCTTTCTTT.

The chain is built from TRBV6-1 and TRBJ2-3, with 7 positions matching TRBD2. Germline lookup yields CDR1 MNHNS and CDR2 SASEGT. The V gene end was trimmed by 0 bases and the J gene end by 1 base; junction bases not matched to a gene: 4. The CDR3 has 16 amino acids. DNA for the CDR3: TGTGCCAGCAGTGAAGCGGGACTACCTCGCACAGATACGCAGTATTTT. As protein: CASSEAGLPRTDTQYF.

The chain carries TRBV20-1 and TRBJ2-5, with 9 bases lining up with TRBD1. The J call may be faulty, since TRBJ2-7 better matches the DNA end. Germline-derived CDR1 and CDR2 are DFQATT and SNEGSKA (reference sequence). This CDR3 region has 13 residues. CDR3 nucleotides: TGCAGTGCCCCACAGGGGGCGTGGTACGAGCAGTACTTC. Translating gives CSAPQGAWYEQYF.

CDR3 region: CASSLGLLASVNEQFF. For the CDR3, the DNA is TGTGCCAGCAGCTTAGGGCTACTAGCGTCGGTGAATGAGCAGTTCTTC. This rearrangement joins TRBV7-2 to TRBJ2-1; 7 positions match TRBD2. The J segment lost 7 bases and the V segment lost 1 base, leaving 10 bases of the junction unmatched. Germline V gene data show CDR1 as SGHTA and CDR2 as FQGNSA. CDR3 length equals 16 residues.

Worth noting for this clonotype: A read error may produce the germline difference seen at one junction end. The rearrangement uses TRBV20-1 and TRBJ2-3; D is ambiguous. There are 15 residues in the CDR3. Germline V gene lookup returns CDR1 DFQATT and CDR2 SNEGSKA (reference sequence). CDR3 amino acids: CSARVFPGPTDTQDF. CDR3 DNA sequence: TGCAGTGCTAGAGTCTTTCCAGGCCCCACAGATACGCAGGATTTT.

The V and J genes are TRBV20-1 and TRBJ1-5; tentative D call: TRBD1 (5 bases). Per germline, CDR1 DFQATT and CDR2 SNEGSKA (reference sequence). The CDR3 length is 16 residues. Trimming left V 7 bases short and J 6 bases short, with 25 bases between. The CDR3 region has the DNA TGCAGTGTTATAAGCGGGACCGGGTCTTTCGGTCAGCCCCAGCATTTT. This sequence encodes CSVISGTGSFGQPQHF.

This clonotype was seen a single time. The rearrangement links TRBV27 to TRBJ1-5, with 9 bases identical to TRBD1. V dropped 5 bases and J dropped 5; count of bases not matched to a gene: 4. Per the germline V gene, CDR1 is MNHEY and CDR2 is SMNVEV (reference sequence). The CDR3 runs 14 residues. The CDR3: CASSPWTGDQPQHF. The CDR3, as DNA: TGTGCCAGCAGTCCGTGGACAGGGGATCAGCCCCAGCATTTT.

The rearrangement uses TRBV4-2 and TRBJ2-1; TRBD2 agrees at 13 bases. Unmatched junction bases numbered 5, after V lost 0 bases and J lost 9 bases. CDR3 length: 16 amino acids. The germline CDR1 and CDR2 sequences are LGHNA and YNFKEQ. The CDR3 coding sequence is TGTGCCAGCAGCCAAGAACTAGCGGGGGGGCGGAGTGAGCAGTTCTTC. Translating gives CASSQELAGGRSEQFF.

This chain joins TRBV7-2 and TRBJ1-6, with D maybe TRBD1 (5 bases). With 7 bases removed from V and 3 bases from J, the gap between germline ends came to 13 bases. This CDR3 comprises 15 residues. Germline V lookup: CDR1 SGHTA, CDR2 FQGNSA. The CDR3 sequence: CASTLGHLYNSPLHF. CDR3 bases: TGTGCCAGCACCCTAGGACATCTCTATAATTCACCCCTCCACTTT.

The genes are TRBV5-5 and TRBJ2-7; possibly TRBD1 for D (6 bases). The CDR3 runs 17 residues. Deletions cut 0 bases from V and 3 bases from J, with 19 bases between. Germline-derived CDR1 and CDR2 are SGHKS and YYEKEE (reference sequence). The CDR3 sequence is CASSLGGTTLYFYEQYF. The CDR3 DNA sequence: TGTGCCAGCAGCTTGGGAGGGACAACGCTCTACTTCTACGAGCAGTACTTC. The full variable domain, with the rest looked up from reference TRBV5-5 and TRBJ2-7, is DAGVTQSPTHLIKTRGQQVTLRCSPISGHKSVSWYQQVLGQGPQFIFQYYEKEERGRGNFPDRFSARQFPNYSSELNVNALLLGDSALYLCASSLGGTTLYFYEQYFGPGTRLTVT.

The chain combines TRBV4-3 with TRBJ2-3; D call uncertain. Germline CDR1 is LGHNA and CDR2 is YSLEER. The CDR3 runs to 14 residues. Trimming cost V 1 base and J 0 bases, with 5 bases left between them. The CDR3 nucleotides read TGCGCCAGCAGCCAAGGCCCAAGCACAGATACGCAGTATTTT. Encoded protein: CASSQGPSTDTQYF.

The J gene is TRBJ2-7, the V gene TRBV3-1; D ambiguous. The CDR3 covers 14 residues. Germline values: CDR1 LGHDT, CDR2 YNNKEL (reference sequence). V was shortened by 0 bases and J by 2 bases, with 8 bases between the two germline ends. CDR3 bases: TGTGCCAGCAGCCAAGACCTAGGCCCCTACGAGCAGTACTTC. As protein: CASSQDLGPYEQYF.

The rearrangement uses TRBV28 and TRBJ2-5; 7 bases match TRBD2. The CDR3 covers 14 residues. In germline, CDR1 is MDHEN, CDR2 SYDVKM. V was pared by 5 bases and J by 3 bases, with 6 bases of the junction left unmatched. The CDR3 protein is CASSVGGNKETQYF. As DNA, the CDR3 is TGTGCCAGCAGTGTGGGGGGGAACAAAGAGACCCAGTACTTC.

The chain couples TRBV20-1 to TRBJ2-1; maybe TRBD2 (6 bases). Trimming stripped 4 bases from V and 2 bases from J, with 12 bases between. The germline gives CDR1 DFQATT, CDR2 SNEGSKA (reference sequence). The CDR3 contains 14 residues. The CDR3, as DNA: TGCAGTGCTACCCTTAGCGGCACCTACAATGAGCAGTTCTTC. Its translation: CSATLSGTYNEQFF.

This clonotype was seen a few times. The CDR3 is CASSVSGTPGYEQYF. For the CDR3, the DNA is TGTGCCAGCAGCGTCTCCGGGACACCGGGCTACGAGCAGTACTTC. V usage is TRBV9 and J usage is TRBJ2-7; tentatively, D is TRBD1 (6 bases). CDR1 and CDR2 from the germline V gene are SGDLS and YYNGEE. V shed 2 bases and J shed 3 bases, with 15 bases lying between them. The CDR3 has 15 amino acids.

This chain joins TRBV12-3 or TRBV12-4 and TRBJ2-7; the D is unclear. The germline V and J ends were trimmed by 6 bases and 4 bases, with 19 bases remaining between them. This CDR3 is 15 amino acids long. The CDR3 reads CASSQRHQAAYEQYF. CDR3 in DNA: TGTGCCAGCAGCCAACGCCACCAGGCGGCTTACGAGCAGTACTTC.

V and J are TRBV29-1 and TRBJ2-1; no reliable D call. Trimming removed 4 bases from V and 3 bases from J, with 13 bases in between. Germline V gene lookup returns CDR1 SQVTM and CDR2 ANQGSEA. This CDR3 contains 14 residues. The CDR3 protein is CSVVLTDIYNEQFF. As DNA, the CDR3 is TGCAGCGTTGTCCTTACCGACATCTACAATGAGCAGTTCTTC.

In its sample, this clonotype was seen a few times. V and J are TRBV7-6 and TRBJ1-2; D might be TRBD1 (5 bases). The CDR3 sequence is 14 residues long. With 5 bases removed from V and 4 bases from J, the gap between germline ends came to 14 bases. The germline V gene has CDR1 SGHVS and CDR2 FNYEAQ. As DNA, the CDR3 is TGTGCCAGCAGCCCCTTGGGGGGGAGCTATGGCTACACCTTC. As protein: CASSPLGGSYGYTF. The full variable domain, its missing parts supplied by reference TRBV7-6 and TRBJ1-2, is GAGVSQSPRYKVTKRGQDVALRCDPISGHVSLYWYRQALGQGPEFLTYFNYEAQQDKSGLPNDRFSAERPEGSISTLTIQRTEQRDSAMYRCASSPLGGSYGYTFGSGTRLTVV.

The chain links TRBV2 to TRBJ2-3; no clear D gene. V lost 3 bases and J lost 0, with 7 bases in between. From germline, CDR1 is SNHLY and CDR2 FYNNEI. This CDR3 has 14 amino acids. CDR3 in amino acids: CASSDPTSTDTQYF. The DNA of the CDR3 is TGTGCCAGCAGTGACCCCACTAGCACAGATACGCAGTATTTT.